What follows are 21 T cell receptor beta chains derived from one specimen sequenced in a study of T cells after yellow fever vaccination. Each CDR3 protein is one row after TCRdb ran MiXCR on the 5' RACE reads. The table records a few hundred thousand distinct CDR3 sequences, less than 20% of them present only once. Sample: PBMCs, taken 15 days after the yellow fever booster vaccination. All receptors come from a man aged 30 to 39 who received the YFV17D yellow fever vaccine.

In its sample, this clonotype was seen a few times. The V and J genes are TRBV4-3 and TRBJ2-7; D remains unclear. The CDR3 covers 16 residues. V lost 1 base to trimming and J lost 4 bases, with 17 bases between them. Germline assignment: CDR1 LGHNA and CDR2 YSLEER. CDR3 sequence (DNA): TGCGCCAGCAGCCAAGGAGAGGCCCTCGAAACATACGAGCAGTACTTC. Translated, it gives CASSQGEALETYEQYF.

Only a few counts were recorded for this clonotype. Mismatch with germline at one junction end may stem from a read error. The gene calls are TRBV12-3 or TRBV12-4 and TRBJ2-7, with TRBD1 identical over 7 bases. This CDR3 contains 13 residues. CDR3 amino acids: CASSLHRGYEQYF. The CDR3, as DNA: TGTGCCAGCAGTTTACACAGGGGTTACGAGCAATACTTC.

This chain links TRBV7-3 with TRBJ2-7; TRBD2 agrees at 11 bases. The CDR3 runs 15 residues. Germline-derived CDR1 and CDR2 are SGHTA and FQGTGA. The V and J ends lost 5 bases and 5 bases, in that order; junction bases with no gene match: 8. CDR3 region: CASSVLAGGGNEQYF. CDR3 bases: TGTGCCAGCAGCGTTCTAGCGGGAGGTGGAAACGAGCAGTACTTC. Full variable domain (outside the CDR3, taken from reference TRBV7-3 and TRBJ2-7): GAGVSQTPSNKVTEKGKYVELRCDPISGHTALYWYRQSLGQGPEFLIYFQGTGAADDSGLPNDRFFAVRPEGSVSTLKIQRTERGDSAVYLCASSVLAGGGNEQYFGPGTRLTVT.

V and J are TRBV6-5 and TRBJ2-7; 11 bases match TRBD1. CDR3 length: 14 amino acids. After removal of 4 bases from V and 3 bases from J, the junction contained 2 bases not matched to a gene. Germline lookup yields CDR1 MNHEY and CDR2 SVGAGI. The CDR3 sequence: CASSWTGGLYEQYF. CDR3 coding DNA: TGTGCCAGCAGTTGGACAGGGGGCCTCTACGAGCAGTACTTC.

The chain has TRBV14 and TRBJ2-7; perhaps D is TRBD1 or TRBD2 (5 bases each). Per the germline V gene, CDR1 is SGHDN and CDR2 is FVKESK. V lost 0 bases and J lost 7, with 16 bases in between. This CDR3 spans 15 amino acids. The CDR3 coding sequence is TGTGCCAGCAGCCAAGATACGGGGCTACCGCGGGAGCAGTACTTC. It is translated as CASSQDTGLPREQYF.

The table lists this clonotype with many counts. CDR3 bases: TGCGCCAGCAGCTCCTCGGGTCTCGAGCAGTACTTC. Protein sequence: CASSSSGLEQYF. The rearrangement links TRBV5-1 to TRBJ2-7, with D unresolved. Trimming stripped 3 bases from V and 6 bases from J, with 10 bases between. The CDR3 covers 12 residues. CDR1 and CDR2 (germline): SGHRS, YFSETQ.

This clonotype was seen only a few times. The V call is TRBV20-1, the J call TRBJ2-1, with 14 bases fitting TRBD2. Unmatched junction bases numbered 8, after V lost 5 bases and J lost 8 bases. The germline V gene encodes CDR1 DFQATT and CDR2 SNEGSKA (reference sequence). This CDR3 spans 15 amino acids. This CDR3 is CSAENPGLAGDEQFF. The CDR3 DNA sequence: TGCAGTGCTGAAAATCCGGGACTAGCGGGAGATGAGCAGTTCTTC.

The chain is built from TRBV12-3 or TRBV12-4 and TRBJ1-2; a possible D gene is TRBD1 (5 bases). Trimming shortened V by 8 bases and J by 1 base, and 14 bases separated the two germline ends. The CDR3 totals 14 residues. CDR3 sequence: CASSMGEINYGYTF. DNA for the CDR3: TGTGCCAGCTCGATGGGGGAGATTAACTATGGCTACACCTTC.

A few counts support this clonotype. The V and J genes are TRBV7-9 and TRBJ2-2; TRBD2 matches 11 bases. CDR3 length: 16 amino acids. The V segment lost 5 bases and the J segment 8 bases; nucleotides outside the gene matches: 10. Germline CDR1 reads SEHNR; CDR2 reads FQNEAQ (reference sequence). CDR3 in amino acids: CASSPGTSGLSGELFF. The CDR3 bases are TGTGCCAGCAGCCCGGGGACTAGCGGACTATCGGGGGAGCTGTTTTTT.

The J gene is TRBJ2-7, the V gene TRBV10-2; 9 positions match TRBD2. J gave up 10 bases and V 4 bases, and 14 bases lay outside the gene matches. The CDR3 totals 15 residues. Germline CDR1 and CDR2: WSHSY and SAAADI. CDR3: CASSVSAGGPTVQYF. CDR3 nucleotides: TGCGCCAGCAGTGTCTCGGCGGGAGGGCCGACGGTTCAGTACTTC.

This chain connects TRBV15 to TRBJ2-1, with D possibly TRBD1 on 5 matching bases. The ends were cut back, 4 bases at V and 10 bases at J, with 17 bases in the middle. The CDR3 is 14 amino acids. In germline, CDR1 is LNHNV, CDR2 YYDKDF (reference sequence). The CDR3 sequence: CATSNHLLDSEQFF. The CDR3 DNA sequence: TGTGCCACCAGCAACCACCTGCTCGACAGCGAGCAGTTCTTC.

The chain couples TRBV7-2 to TRBJ1-5; D not resolved. V was clipped by 2 bases and J by 5 bases, with 4 bases between them. Germline V gives CDR1 SGHTA, CDR2 FQGNSA. This CDR3 region has 12 residues. The CDR3 sequence: CASSLSYQPQHF. For the CDR3, the DNA is TGTGCCAGCAGCTTATCGTATCAGCCCCAGCATTTT. The whole variable domain, filled in from reference TRBV7-2 and TRBJ1-5, reads GAGVSQSPSNKVTEKGKDVELRCDPISGHTALYWYRQSLGQGLEFLIYFQGNSAPDKSGLPSDRFSAERTGGSVSTLTIQRTQQEDSAVYLCASSLSYQPQHFGDGTRLSIL.

This clonotype was detected only a few times. The chain is built from TRBV29-1 and TRBJ1-1; D uncertain. The CDR3 has 11 residues. Germline CDR1 SQVTM, CDR2 ANQGSEA. V was cut by 3 bases and J by 7 bases, with 9 bases left in between. The CDR3 sequence: CSVDVLGEAFF. The CDR3 DNA is TGCAGCGTTGACGTTTTGGGTGAAGCTTTCTTT.

This clonotype has only one observation. The chain joins TRBV20-1 to TRBJ2-5, with D perhaps matching TRBD2 (6 bases). Trimming took 7 bases from V and 5 from J, leaving 20 bases between them. Germline V gene sequence: CDR1 DFQATT, CDR2 SNEGSKA (reference sequence). The CDR3 covers 14 residues. This chain's CDR3 is CSVRIAESGETQYF. The CDR3 nucleotides are TGCAGTGTTCGAATAGCGGAAAGCGGGGAGACCCAGTACTTC.

This clonotype showed up just a few times. Germline is not matched at one junction end, which may reflect a read error. The chain joins TRBV20-1 to TRBJ2-2; unclear D gene. Germline V lookup: CDR1 DFQATT, CDR2 SNEGSKA (reference sequence). The CDR3 sequence is 12 residues long. The CDR3 DNA reads as TGCAGTGCTAGTGGTCTAACCGAGGAGCTGTTTTTT. The encoded protein is CSASGLTEELFF.

This clonotype was counted a few times. The chain is built from TRBV7-9 and TRBJ2-7; either TRBD1 or TRBD2 may fit D (5 bases each). The CDR3 runs 15 residues. V lost 1 base to trimming and J lost 2 bases, with 12 bases between them. CDR1 and CDR2 (germline): SEHNR, FQNEAQ (reference sequence). CDR3 in amino acids: CASSLEGHGAYEQYF. In DNA form, the CDR3 reads TGTGCCAGCAGCTTAGAAGGACACGGGGCCTACGAGCAGTACTTC.

The rearrangement joins TRBV12-5 to TRBJ2-5; D is uncertain. The CDR3 consists of 14 residues. CDR1 is LGHNT, CDR2 FRNRAP, per germline. With 1 base removed from V and 4 bases from J, the gap between germline ends came to 10 bases. CDR3 coding DNA: TGTGCTAGTGGTTTGGATGCCAGCTTAGAGACCCAGTACTTC. Translating it yields CASGLDASLETQYF.

This clonotype showed up just a few times. The chain combines TRBV5-1 with TRBJ1-1; D not resolved. Germline CDR1 SGHRS, CDR2 YFSETQ. This CDR3 is 14 amino acids long. Deletions cut 0 bases from V and 6 bases from J, with 12 bases between. The CDR3 protein is CASSLGQPNAEAFF. CDR3 in DNA: TGCGCCAGCAGCTTGGGACAACCTAACGCTGAAGCTTTCTTT.

The CDR3 nucleotides read TGTGCCAGCACCTCCGAGGAACTAGCAGATACGCAGTATTTT. This translates into CASTSEELADTQYF. The V call is TRBV7-9, the J call TRBJ2-3; possible D gene TRBD2, 5 bases. Germline-derived CDR1 and CDR2 are SEHNR and FQNEAQ (reference sequence). The V end lost 7 bases, the J end lost 4 bases, and 15 bases lay between the germline ends. The CDR3 length is 14 residues.

As for this clonotype: An end of the junction differs from the germline gene, which may be a read error. The rearrangement uses TRBV14 and TRBJ2-1, with TRBD2 as a possible D gene (6 bases). CDR3 length: 13 amino acids. CDR1 SGHDN and CDR2 FVKESK come from the germline V gene. CDR3 DNA sequence: TGTGCCAGCAACCAGGACTTCGGGGGTGAGCAGCTCTTC. It codes for CASNQDFGGEQLF.

J is TRBJ2-2 and V is TRBV29-1; D uncertain. This CDR3 region has 12 residues. V lost 7 bases and J lost 2, with 8 bases in between. Germline loops: CDR1 SQVTM, CDR2 ANQGSEA. The chain's CDR3 is CSASANTGELFF. The CDR3 DNA sequence: TGCAGCGCCTCGGCTAACACCGGGGAGCTGTTTTTT.